A selection of T cell receptor beta chains follows, all from one sample in a study of regulatory T cells in long-lasting Graves disease. TCRdb redid the calling of the multiplex PCR reads with MiXCR, one entry per CDR3 protein. The table lists some 460,000 distinct CDR3 sequences, roughly 16% of them singletons. These data were likewise used in another study, on T cells in Graves' hyperthyroidism and ophthalmopathy.

The sample here was peripheral blood mononuclear cells (PBMCs), taken at new diagnosis, from a patient treated with antithyroid drugs. These receptors came from a man aged 40-49 years with Graves disease. CDR3s include the opening cysteine and the closing phenylalanine or tryptophan. Fields, in order: clone size, J gene, D gene, V gene, CDR3 DNA, CDR3 protein. A D gene is named only where the DNA matches it firmly. Where a row states a size, it is once, few, many or the class of an expanded clone; other rows omit it.

many | TRBJ1-5 | - | TRBV20-1 | TGCAGTGCTATGGGCGGGGGCGTTGGGCCCCAGCATTTT | CSAMGGGVGPQHF
many | TRBJ2-7 | - | TRBV7-8 | TGTGCCAGCAGCTCGACCGAAATCTCGGAGCAGTACTTC | CASSSTEISEQYF
many | TRBJ2-7 | - | TRBV2 | TGTGCCAGCAGGGGCCCCGGGACGGGGACCTACGAGCAGTACTTC | CASRGPGTGTYEQYF
many | TRBJ2-5 | TRBD1 | TRBV28 | TGTGCCAGCAGAAAAACAGGGGTAGAGACCCAGTACTTC | CASRKTGVETQYF
- | TRBJ2-1 | TRBD2 | TRBV19 | TGTGCCAGTAGTATCAGGCGGCTAGCGGGAACGGATGCTGAGCAGTTCTTC | CASSIRRLAGTDAEQFF
few | TRBJ2-7 | - | TRBV7-3 | TGTGCCAGCAGCTTAGGACTTTCGGCCGAGCAGTACTTC | CASSLGLSAEQYF
- | TRBJ2-1 | - | TRBV20-1 | TGCAGTGCTAGAGAGGCGGGCGGGTTTAAATACAATGAGCAGTTCTTC | CSAREAGGFKYNEQFF
many | TRBJ1-2 | TRBD1 | TRBV30 | TGTGCCTGGAGTTTCGGGACAGGACTCCCTGGCTACACCTTC | CAWSFGTGLPGYTF
many | TRBJ1-1 | - | TRBV12-3/TRBV12-4 | TGTGCCAGCAGTTTCAGGAGAATGAACACTGAAGCTTTCTTT | CASSFRRMNTEAFF
many | TRBJ2-7 | TRBD2 | TRBV6-2/TRBV6-3 | TGTGCCAGCAGCCGCAGCGGGAGGAAGGTTTACGAGCAGTACTTC | CASSRSGRKVYEQYF
- | TRBJ2-7 | - | TRBV27 | TGTGCCAGCAGTTTAACGGCCAGGGTCGCCTACGAGCAGTACTTC | CASSLTARVAYEQYF
few | TRBJ1-3 | - | TRBV11-2 | TGTGCCAGCAGCTCCCTACAGGGAAAGATAGGAAACACCATATATTTT | CASSSLQGKIGNTIYF
- | TRBJ2-7 | - | TRBV6-1 | TGTGCCAGCAGTGAAGCCGGAGAGGGGGAGCAGTACTTC | CASSEAGEGEQYF
many | TRBJ1-1 | - | TRBV11-2 | TGTGCCAGCAGCCAATACATAGAAGCTTTCTTT | CASSQYIEAFF
few | TRBJ2-4 | TRBD2 | TRBV7-9 | TGTGCCAGCAGCCTTATGGCGGGAGCAGCCAAAAACATTCAGTACTTC | CASSLMAGAAKNIQYF
many | TRBJ2-7 | - | TRBV3-1 | TGTGCCAGCAGCGATAGAGACGAGCAGTACTTC | CASSDRDEQYF
few | TRBJ1-5 | TRBD1 | TRBV6-2/TRBV6-3 | TGTGCCAGCAGTGAGCCGCGGACAGGGGGCCATCAGCCCCAGCATTTT | CASSEPRTGGHQPQHF
many | TRBJ2-2 | - | TRBV10-3 | TGTGCCACCTGGGGACCACAAGCGAACACCGGGGAGCTGTTTTTT | CATWGPQANTGELFF
- | TRBJ2-1 | TRBD2 | TRBV24-1 | TGTGCCACCAGTGATCCTCCGGGACTAGTCAATGAGCAGTTCTTC | CATSDPPGLVNEQFF
- | TRBJ2-7 | TRBD2 | TRBV12-3/TRBV12-4 | TGTGCCAGCAGTTTAAGTCTGTTAGATGGTGCCATTATGGGGCGGGAGTCCTACGAGCAGTACTTC | CASSLSLLDGAIMGRESYEQYF
- | TRBJ2-3 | TRBD1 | TRBV6-2/TRBV6-3 | TGTGCCAGCAGTTCGACAGGGTCAAGGACGCAGTATTTT | CASSSTGSRTQYF
- | TRBJ1-1 | - | TRBV19 | TGTGCCAGTAGTATTTGGAACACTGAAGCTTTCTTT | CASSIWNTEAFF
many | TRBJ1-1 | - | TRBV6-1 | TGTGCCAGCAGTGAAGCGCCAACTGAAGCTTTCTTT | CASSEAPTEAFF
many | TRBJ2-5 | - | TRBV24-1 | TGTGCCACCAGTGACCCAGTCCGCGGGGCGCGGGAGACCCAGTACTTC | CATSDPVRGARETQYF
many | TRBJ1-6 | - | TRBV5-1 | TGCGCCAGCAGCTTGGCCGTCAGGGTGGGAGGATCACCCCTCCACTTT | CASSLAVRVGGSPLHF
many | TRBJ2-7 | TRBD1 | TRBV2 | TGTGCCAGCAGCAACAGGGGCGAGCAGTACTTC | CASSNRGEQYF
- | TRBJ2-1 | TRBD2 | TRBV27 | TGTGCCAGCAGTTTCCCGCACTTAGCGGGGGGGAACAATGAGCAGTTCTTC | CASSFPHLAGGNNEQFF
many | TRBJ2-1 | - | TRBV11-2 | TGTGCCGGCAGCCTGATTAACGGTGAGCAGTTCTTC | CAGSLINGEQFF
many | TRBJ2-1 | - | TRBV15 | TGTGCCACCAGCAGAAAGGGGAATGAGCAGTTCTTC | CATSRKGNEQFF
- | TRBJ2-5 | TRBD2 | TRBV10-3 | TGTGCCATCAGTGAAAGGGCTAGCGGGGTCGCGGTGACCCAGTACTTC | CAISERASGVAVTQYF
many | TRBJ2-7 | - | TRBV5-1 | TGCGCCAGCAGCTACGCGGGACAGAGCTACGAGCAGTACTTC | CASSYAGQSYEQYF
- | TRBJ2-2 | - | TRBV6-4 | TGTGCCAGCACGAATACGAACAGACACACCGGGGAGCTGTTTTTT | CASTNTNRHTGELFF
many | TRBJ1-1 | - | TRBV5-1 | TGCGCCAGCTACGGGGGGGCCTTGAACACTGAAGCTTTCTTT | CASYGGALNTEAFF
many | TRBJ2-4 | - | TRBV5-1 | TGCGCCAGCAGCTTGGAGCAGGAAGAAAACATTCAGTACTTC | CASSLEQEENIQYF
- | TRBJ2-7 | - | TRBV9 | TGTGCCAGCAGCCCACGGGGCGCTAACCCGTACGAGCAGTACTTC | CASSPRGANPYEQYF
few | TRBJ1-5 | - | TRBV25-1 | TGTGCCAGCAGTGAATGGACAGAGAATCAGCCCCAGCATTTT | CASSEWTENQPQHF
- | TRBJ2-7 | TRBD2 | TRBV7-9 | TGTGCCAGCGGCGGGCCTAGCGGGAGTGTGTACGAGCAGTACTTC | CASGGPSGSVYEQYF
many | TRBJ2-3 | - | TRBV9 | TGTGCCAGCACCATCGGGGGTTCAGATACGCAGTATTTT | CASTIGGSDTQYF